This T cell receptor beta chain was obtained from a study of T cell repertoires and Cas9 in healthy adults (dated by TCRdb to between 2018 and 2020). A note on the overall study: SpCas9-reactive T cells were characterized for multi-effector potency, cytotoxicity and lineage determination within the CD4 and CD8 compartments. This study looked at whether people already carry T cell immunity to the Streptococcus pyogenes Cas9 nuclease (SpCas9), the enzyme used in CRISPR gene editing. Findings and caveats that apply to the study as a whole: In vitro, the proliferation and function of SpCas9-reactive effector T cells were reported to be mitigated by SpCas9-reactive regulatory T cells.

Donors were healthy humans. V is cut back by 5 bases and J by 10 bases, with 9 bases in the junction unmatched. Looking up the germline V gene yields CDR1 SGHVS and CDR2 FNYEAQ. The CDR3 goes from the cysteine to the phenylalanine over 14 residues. Of all the DNA, just the CDR3 is kept, 42 bases in frame from base 1. The method behind the library was the immunoSEQ multiplex PCR assay. In TCRdb, the immuneACCESS table is reduced to in-frame sequences with V and J assigned. These tables do not hold every clone; where another copy was compared, an unresolved V gene accounts for under half, and the others remain unexplained. A total of about 22,000 clones appear in this sample, less than 95% of them only once. The ten largest make up roughly 0.76% of the sample. On this clone itself: No antigen is known for it. The input lacks base qualities; no much larger clone sits a single base away.

The sequencing input was CD4+ effector T cells (CD127+, CD25-, CD137-, CD154-) from PBMCs; culture status not recorded. Recombination linked TRBV7-6 to TRBJ2-1; 9 of the junction bases match TRBD1. The clonotype comes from a human donor in good health. The DNA sequence is given as TGTGCCAGCAGCACCAACAGGGGGCTCAGGGAGCAGTTCTTC. Protein translation: CASSTNRGLREQFF.